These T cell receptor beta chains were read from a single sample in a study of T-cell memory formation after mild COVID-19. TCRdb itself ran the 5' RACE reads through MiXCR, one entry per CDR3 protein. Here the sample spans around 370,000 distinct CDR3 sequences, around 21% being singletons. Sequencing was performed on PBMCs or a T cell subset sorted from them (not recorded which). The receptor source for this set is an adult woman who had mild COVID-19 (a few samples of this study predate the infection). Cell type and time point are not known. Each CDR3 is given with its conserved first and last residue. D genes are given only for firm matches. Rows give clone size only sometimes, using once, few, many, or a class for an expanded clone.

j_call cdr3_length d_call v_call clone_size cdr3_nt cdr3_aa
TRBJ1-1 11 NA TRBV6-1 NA TGTGCCAGCTACAGAGGCACTGAAGCTTTCTTT CASYRGTEAFF
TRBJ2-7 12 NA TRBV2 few TGTGCCAGCAGTGAGGAAACTAGGGAGCAGTACTTC CASSEETREQYF
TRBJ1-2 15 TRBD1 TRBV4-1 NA TGCGCCAGCAGCCAAGATCGGGACAGTCGTGGGGGCTACACCTTC CASSQDRDSRGGYTF
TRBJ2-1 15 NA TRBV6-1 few TGTGCCACCCGACCGGGACAAGCCCAATACAATGAGCAGTTCTTC CATRPGQAQYNEQFF
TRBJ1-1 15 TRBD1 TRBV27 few TGTGCCAGCAGTAACCCGGGACAGGGTAGTACTGAAGCTTTCTTT CASSNPGQGSTEAFF
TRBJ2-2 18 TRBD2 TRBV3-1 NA TGTGCCAGCAGCCCTACGGGACTAGCGGGACAAAACACCGGGGAGCTGTTTTTT CASSPTGLAGQNTGELFF
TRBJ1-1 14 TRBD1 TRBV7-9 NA TGTGCCAGCAGCTCTAGGACAGGGGGGCCTGAAGCTTTCTTT CASSSRTGGPEAFF
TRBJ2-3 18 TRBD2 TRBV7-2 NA TGTGCCAGCTCCCTGGGGGGTATAGCGGGAGAGGAAGCAGATACGCAGTATTTT CASSLGGIAGEEADTQYF
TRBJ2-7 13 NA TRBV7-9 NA TGTGCCAGCAGCCCGACAAGGTCAGAGGAGCAGTACTTC CASSPTRSEEQYF
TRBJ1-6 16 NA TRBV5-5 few TGTGCCAGCAGCTTGGACAAGAGCTCCTATAATTCACCCCTCCACTTT CASSLDKSSYNSPLHF
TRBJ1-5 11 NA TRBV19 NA TGTGCCAGTATCTTTGATCAGCCCCAGCATTTT CASIFDQPQHF
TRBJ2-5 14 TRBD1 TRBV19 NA TGTGCCAGTAGTGAGGGGACAGGGGGAGAGACCCAGTACTTC CASSEGTGGETQYF
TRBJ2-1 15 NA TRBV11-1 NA TGTGCCAGCAGCTTAGCCGGAGGCCCGGGCGATGAGCAGTTCTTC CASSLAGGPGDEQFF
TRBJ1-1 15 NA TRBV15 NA TGTGCCACCAGCAGAGTAGACGGGGGGAACACTGAAGCTTTCTTT CATSRVDGGNTEAFF
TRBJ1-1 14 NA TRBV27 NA TGTGCCAGCAGTTTCAGCAGAAGCGGGACTGAAGCTTTCTTT CASSFSRSGTEAFF
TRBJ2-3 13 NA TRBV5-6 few TGTGCCAGCATGGACATAGGCACAGATACGCAGTATTTT CASMDIGTDTQYF
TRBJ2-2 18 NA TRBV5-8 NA TGTGCCAGCAGCACCCGCGGCTCCAATCGAGGAAAGGCCGGGGAGCTGTTTTTT CASSTRGSNRGKAGELFF
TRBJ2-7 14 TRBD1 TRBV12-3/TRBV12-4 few TGTGCCAGCAGAACGACAGGGGGGACTTACGAGCAGTACTTC CASRTTGGTYEQYF
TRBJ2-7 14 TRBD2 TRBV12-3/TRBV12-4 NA TGTGCCAGCACTATAGGGACTAGCTCCTACGAGCAGTACTTC CASTIGTSSYEQYF
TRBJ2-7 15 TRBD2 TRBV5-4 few TGTGCCAGCACCGCCGGACTAGCGCGGTTTCACGAGCAGTACTTC CASTAGLARFHEQYF
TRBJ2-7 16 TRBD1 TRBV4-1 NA TGCGCCAGCAGCCAACTACCGGGACAGGGCCCGTACGAGCAGTACTTC CASSQLPGQGPYEQYF
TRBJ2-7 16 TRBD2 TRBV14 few TGTGCCAGCAGCCAAGATTACGGGAGGGTATCCTACGAGCAGTACTTC CASSQDYGRVSYEQYF
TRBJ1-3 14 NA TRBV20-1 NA TGCAGTGCTACCAGAGGGGGCTCTGGAAACACCATATATTTT CSATRGGSGNTIYF
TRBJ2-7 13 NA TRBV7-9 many TGTGCCAGCAGCCTGGGAGGCCTCTACGAGCAGTACTTC CASSLGGLYEQYF
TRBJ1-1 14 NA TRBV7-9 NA TGTGCCAGCAGCTTAGACCGAGTGACCACTGAAGCTTTCTTT CASSLDRVTTEAFF
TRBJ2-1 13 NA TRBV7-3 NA TGTGCCAGCAGCTCAAAAGGGGGCAATGAGCAGTTCTTC CASSSKGGNEQFF
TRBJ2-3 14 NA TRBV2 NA TGTGCCAGCAGTGAAATGGCTAGCCGAGATACGCAGTATTTT CASSEMASRDTQYF